The rows below give T cell receptor beta chains drawn from one sample of a study of T cell changes during pregnancy in multiple sclerosis. TCRdb keeps only in-frame clones here, not all; method: immunoSEQ multiplex PCR. This repertoire shows 69,000 or so clones, roughly 90% found once; its top ten account for almost 0.3%. The material was CD4+ T cells from peripheral blood mononuclear cells, obtained in the third trimester of pregnancy. Source of these receptors: a female donor in good health, enrolled as a control in a pregnancy study. Each CDR3 is given with its conserved first and last residue. The D gene is left open where the match is weak. Rows may omit the clone size; those that give it use once, few, many or a size class.

V: TRBV6-5; size: -; J: TRBJ2-5; D: TRBD1; length: 13; DNA: TGTGCCAGCAGTATACAAACAGGGGGAACCCAGTACTTC; CDR3: CASSIQTGGTQYF
V: TRBV7-6; size: -; J: TRBJ2-5; D: -; length: 13; DNA: TGTGCCAGCAGCTTAGCGATGGCTGAGACCCAGTACTTC; CDR3: CASSLAMAETQYF
V: TRBV19; size: -; J: TRBJ2-7; D: TRBD1; length: 15; DNA: TGTGCCAGTAGTCGATCTACAGGGGCCTCGGGCGAGCAGTACTTC; CDR3: CASSRSTGASGEQYF
V: TRBV7-9; size: -; J: TRBJ1-2; D: -; length: 14; DNA: TGTGCCAGCAGCCGGCGGGGAAGGCGCGATGGCTACACCTTC; CDR3: CASSRRGRRDGYTF
V: TRBV4-1; size: -; J: TRBJ2-1; D: -; length: 14; DNA: TGCGCCAGCAGCCCCCTTGGGGGGGCGGATGAGCAGTTCTTC; CDR3: CASSPLGGADEQFF
V: TRBV5-6; size: once; J: TRBJ1-4; D: TRBD1; length: 17; DNA: TGTGCCAGCAGCCGGACAGGGGACTACGCAACTAATGAAAAACTGTTTTTT; CDR3: CASSRTGDYATNEKLFF
V: TRBV19; size: -; J: TRBJ2-3; D: TRBD2; length: 16; DNA: TGTGCCAGTAGTACGTCTACTAGCGGGGGGAGAGATACGCAGTATTTT; CDR3: CASSTSTSGGRDTQYF
V: TRBV11-2; size: -; J: TRBJ1-2; D: -; length: 15; DNA: TGTGCCAGCAGCTTAGGTCTTGGGGAGGGCTATGGCTACACCTTC; CDR3: CASSLGLGEGYGYTF
V: TRBV27; size: -; J: TRBJ1-5; D: -; length: 17; DNA: TGTGCCAGCAGTTTATACCCGCGGGTAACTAGCAATCAGCCCCAGCATTTT; CDR3: CASSLYPRVTSNQPQHF
V: TRBV29-1; size: -; J: TRBJ2-1; D: -; length: 11; DNA: TGCAGCGCCTTACAGGGACCCGAGCAGTTCTTC; CDR3: CSALQGPEQFF
V: TRBV5-1; size: once; J: TRBJ1-2; D: TRBD1; length: 14; DNA: TGCGCCAGCAGCTTGAGGCAGGGGGGCTATGGCTACACCTTC; CDR3: CASSLRQGGYGYTF
V: TRBV9; size: -; J: TRBJ1-1; D: -; length: 15; DNA: TGTGCCAGCAGCCCAGATCCGGGATTGAACACTGAAGCTTTCTTT; CDR3: CASSPDPGLNTEAFF
V: TRBV19; size: -; J: TRBJ1-5; D: TRBD1; length: 18; DNA: TGTGCCAGTAGTATTCTCGGACAGGGGATCTTGGGGAATCAGCCCCAGCATTTT; CDR3: CASSILGQGILGNQPQHF
V: TRBV7-9; size: once; J: TRBJ2-7; D: -; length: 15; DNA: TGTGCCAGCAGCCCTTCTCTCAACAGGGCCTACGAGCAGTACTTC; CDR3: CASSPSLNRAYEQYF
V: TRBV18; size: -; J: TRBJ1-5; D: -; length: 20; DNA: TGTGCCAGCTCACCTAGGACGGCGCATGTAGTTTCGGGGATTAATCAGCCCCAGCATTTT; CDR3: CASSPRTAHVVSGINQPQHF
V: TRBV11-2; size: -; J: TRBJ1-2; D: -; length: 12; DNA: TGTGCCAGCAGCGACAATAACTATGGCTACACCTTC; CDR3: CASSDNNYGYTF
V: TRBV6-6; size: -; J: TRBJ2-1; D: -; length: 15; DNA: TGTGCCAGCAGTTCAGATAGGGGGTTTTACAATGAGCAGTTCTTC; CDR3: CASSSDRGFYNEQFF
V: TRBV30; size: -; J: TRBJ1-2; D: -; length: 15; DNA: TGTGCCTGGAGTGTAGGGGGGGCCAACTCGTATGGCTACACCTTC; CDR3: CAWSVGGANSYGYTF
V: TRBV10-3; size: -; J: TRBJ2-1; D: TRBD2; length: 16; DNA: TGTGCCATCAGTGACCTTTCGAGCGGGGGCCTAAATGAGCAGTTCTTC; CDR3: CAISDLSSGGLNEQFF
V: TRBV4-1; size: once; J: TRBJ2-3; D: TRBD2; length: 17; DNA: TGCGCCAGCAGCCTTACCGGGGGGCGGGGGGATTGGGATACGCAGTATTTT; CDR3: CASSLTGGRGDWDTQYF
V: TRBV12-5; size: -; J: TRBJ2-5; D: -; length: 14; DNA: TGTGCTAGTGGTTGGGGGGGCACCGGGGAGACCCAGTACTTC; CDR3: CASGWGGTGETQYF
V: TRBV25-1; size: -; J: TRBJ2-1; D: -; length: 13; DNA: TGTGCCAGCACCTTCTACGGGGGAGATGAGCAGTTCTTC; CDR3: CASTFYGGDEQFF
V: TRBV7-9; size: -; J: TRBJ1-6; D: -; length: 13; DNA: TGTGCCAGCAGTCGGACAGAGAATTCACCCCTCCACTTT; CDR3: CASSRTENSPLHF
V: TRBV7-2; size: once; J: TRBJ1-1; D: -; length: 14; DNA: TGTGCCAGCAGCTTAGGAGTACAGCTCTCTGAAGCTTTCTTT; CDR3: CASSLGVQLSEAFF
V: TRBV6-5; size: -; J: TRBJ2-3; D: TRBD1; length: 15; DNA: TGTGCCAGCAGTCATTTGGGACAGGGGACAGATACGCAGTATTTT; CDR3: CASSHLGQGTDTQYF
V: TRBV4-2; size: -; J: TRBJ1-4; D: -; length: 16; DNA: TGTGCCAGCAGCCAAGATCCGAGCAGGGCCGGCGAAAAACTGTTTTTT; CDR3: CASSQDPSRAGEKLFF
V: TRBV6-4; size: -; J: TRBJ1-2; D: TRBD1; length: 13; DNA: TGTGCCAGCAGTCGGACAGGGTGGGATGGCTACACCTTC; CDR3: CASSRTGWDGYTF
V: TRBV4-2; size: few; J: TRBJ1-1; D: TRBD1; length: 14; DNA: TGTGCCAGCAGCCCCCCGGACAGGGGAGGGGAAGCTTTCTTT; CDR3: CASSPPDRGGEAFF